Below are 17 T cell receptor beta chains sequenced from a single sample in a study of T cell responses to AZD1222 COVID-19 vaccine. Some clones are missing from TCRdb's copy, which holds only in-frame ones; the method was immunoSEQ multiplex PCR. The sample holds tens of thousands of clones; under 95% are singletons and the top ten take 20% to 25%. The specimen was peripheral blood, collected on day 0 of AZD1222 vaccination. Receptors were obtained from an adult in good health.

The chain uses TRBV7-3 and TRBJ2-1, with 9 bases aligning to TRBD1. This CDR3 region has 17 residues. With V trimmed by 2 bases and J by 4 bases, 9 bases remained unmatched. Germline CDR1 SGHTA, CDR2 FQGTGA. The CDR3 region has the DNA TGTGCCAGCAGCTTAGGGACAGGGCTAACTTTATACAATGAGCAGTTCTTC. Protein sequence: CASSLGTGLTLYNEQFF.

This clone was counted once. This chain connects TRBV4-1 to TRBJ1-6, with 9 bases aligning to TRBD1. This CDR3 has 16 amino acids. V dropped 4 bases and J dropped 5; count of bases not matched to a gene: 6. Germline assignment: CDR1 MGHRA and CDR2 YSYEKL. The CDR3 sequence is CASSRWTGDDNSPLHF. In DNA form, the CDR3 reads TGCGCCAGCAGCCGCTGGACAGGGGATGATAATTCACCCCTCCACTTT.

J is TRBJ2-1 and V is TRBV10-3; 9 bases are shared with TRBD1. Germline values: CDR1 ENHRY, CDR2 SYGVKD. The trim removed 4 bases at V and 9 bases at J, leaving 7 bases unmatched. CDR3 size: 14 residues. The CDR3 DNA is TGTGCCATCAGTGGGAGGACAGGGGCTGGTGAGCAGTTCTTC. As protein: CAISGRTGAGEQFF.

The J gene is TRBJ2-1, the V gene TRBV4-2; D unclear. The germline V gene encodes CDR1 LGHNA and CDR2 YNFKEQ. The CDR3 runs to 14 residues. V lost 0 bases, J lost 6 bases, and 9 bases lay in between. Here the CDR3 DNA reads TGTGCCAGCAGCCAAGACGACCGAGTCAATGAGCAGTTCTTC. It specifies CASSQDDRVNEQFF.

The chain couples TRBV28 to TRBJ1-2; TRBD1 is a possible D gene (6 bases). Trimming took off 7 bases at V and 5 bases at J, with 20 bases between the two ends. CDR1 and CDR2 from the germline V gene are MDHEN and SYDVKM. The CDR3 length is 15 residues. The CDR3: CASKGMGAARYGYTF. Here the CDR3 DNA reads TGTGCCAGCAAGGGGATGGGGGCCGCACGGTATGGCTACACCTTC.

The chain links TRBV27 to TRBJ1-5; D call uncertain. This CDR3 is 16 amino acids long. The germline CDR1 and CDR2 sequences are MNHEY and SMNVEV (reference sequence). The V end lost 0 bases, the J end lost 4 bases, and 13 bases lay between the germline ends. In nucleotides, the CDR3 is TGTGCCAGCAGTTTATCGGAGTCAACCCTAAATCAGCCCCAGCATTTT. This gives the protein CASSLSESTLNQPQHF.

The rearrangement joins TRBV28 to TRBJ2-7, with D possibly called TRBD1 or TRBD2 (5 bases each). The CDR3 runs to 12 residues. Germline V gene data show CDR1 as MDHEN and CDR2 as SYDVKM. V was trimmed by 5 bases and J by 4 bases, leaving 9 bases between them. The CDR3 region is CASSPGRYEQYF. CDR3 bases: TGTGCCAGCAGTCCGGGGCGTTACGAGCAGTACTTC.

The chain is built from TRBV5-1 and TRBJ1-4; no firm D call. This CDR3 is 18 amino acids long. Looked up from germline, CDR1 is SGHRS and CDR2 is YFSETQ. The V end lost 0 bases, the J end lost 0 bases, and 15 bases lay between the germline ends. CDR3 in DNA: TGCGCCAGCAGCTTGGTGGGGTTGGGCATCGCAACTAATGAAAAACTGTTTTTT. It codes for CASSLVGLGIATNEKLFF.

The chain couples TRBV27 to TRBJ2-3; TRBD2 matches 8 bases. Germline V gene lookup returns CDR1 MNHEY and CDR2 SMNVEV (reference sequence). V shed 7 bases, J shed 6 bases, and the junction held 6 bases outside the gene matches. This CDR3 is 13 amino acids long. CDR3 in DNA: TGTGCCAGCATACGGGGGGGTGGTGATACGCAGTATTTT. Encoded protein: CASIRGGGDTQYF.

The chain links TRBV7-2 to TRBJ2-7; possible D gene TRBD1, 5 bases. The CDR3 consists of 15 residues. Germline V gene lookup returns CDR1 SGHTA and CDR2 FQGNSA. V was cut by 5 bases and J by 5 bases, with 19 bases left in between. CDR3 coding DNA: TGTGCCAGCAGCAAGGGGTCCTTGGGGTTGAACGAGCAGTACTTC. This gives the protein CASSKGSLGLNEQYF.

V is TRBV6-6 and J is TRBJ1-3; 7 bases fit TRBD1. With 4 bases clipped from V and 0 bases from J, the junction kept 3 bases outside the gene matches. The CDR3 consists of 15 residues. Per germline, CDR1 MNHNY and CDR2 SVGAGI (reference sequence). The CDR3 bases are TGTGCCAGCAGTTCTCGACAGGGCTCTGGAAACACCATATATTTT. This gives the protein CASSSRQGSGNTIYF.

The sample holds one count of this clone. The J gene is TRBJ1-2, the V gene TRBV27; 9 bases align to TRBD1. The J segment lost 7 bases and the V segment lost 5 bases, leaving 11 bases of the junction unmatched. This CDR3 comprises 15 residues. The germline gives CDR1 MNHEY, CDR2 SMNVEV (reference sequence). CDR3 in amino acids: CASSPSPTGGFGYTF. In nucleotides, the CDR3 is TGTGCCAGCAGTCCATCGCCGACAGGGGGATTTGGCTACACCTTC.

This sequence joins TRBV5-5 and TRBJ1-4; D not certain. Trimming shortened V by 4 bases and J by 7 bases, and 17 bases separated the two germline ends. Germline V gene sequence: CDR1 SGHKS, CDR2 YYEKEE (reference sequence). CDR3 length: 15 residues. The CDR3, as DNA: TGTGCCAGCAGCCGAACCCCATCCGGCAGTGAAAAACTGTTTTTT. It is translated as CASSRTPSGSEKLFF.

The rearrangement links TRBV12-3 or TRBV12-4 to TRBJ2-1; D perhaps matches TRBD2 (6 bases). This CDR3 has 13 residues. V was pared by 2 bases and J by 10 bases, with 12 bases between. The CDR3 is CASSLWGVGEQFF. Written as DNA, the CDR3 is TGTGCCAGCAGTTTATGGGGGGTAGGGGAGCAGTTCTTC.

The J gene is TRBJ1-5, the V gene TRBV5-4; tentative D call: TRBD1 (6 bases). Germline V gene sequence: CDR1 SGHNT, CDR2 YYREEE (reference sequence). The CDR3 runs to 14 residues. V was cut by 4 bases and J by 2 bases, with 10 bases left in between. The CDR3 loop reads CASSKGGGNQPQHF. The CDR3 nucleotides read TGTGCCAGCAGCAAAGGGGGAGGCAATCAGCCCCAGCATTTT.

CDR3 protein: CASSSLQGAEAFF. The CDR3, as DNA: TGTGCCAGCAGCTCTTTACAGGGGGCTGAAGCTTTCTTT. The V gene is TRBV7-9, the J gene TRBJ1-1, with 8 bases lining up with TRBD1. The germline CDR1 and CDR2 sequences are SEHNR and FQNEAQ (reference sequence). CDR3 size: 13 residues. V trimming: 4 bases; J trimming: 6 bases; junction bases outside the gene matches: 4.

The genes are TRBV7-9 and TRBJ1-2; the D gene is possibly TRBD1 (5 bases). CDR1 is SEHNR, CDR2 FQNEAQ, per germline (reference sequence). This CDR3 region has 16 residues. V lost 5 bases and J 6 bases, leaving 22 bases between the germline ends. The CDR3 loop is CASSGWDGNLAHGYTF. In DNA form, the CDR3 reads TGTGCCAGCAGCGGATGGGACGGCAACCTTGCTCATGGCTACACCTTC.